This T cell receptor beta chain was obtained from a study of blood T cells in healthy people across ages. A second 7 to 11 cycle PCR used barcoded and J-beta primers. A template-switch adaptor containing 12 random nucleotides labeled each cDNA molecule. MiXCR, applied by TCRdb to the 5' RACE reads, yields one record per CDR3 protein. The table includes 710,000 or so distinct CDR3 sequences, approximately 30% detected once. This clonotype appeared once. Every sample yielded at least 6 million isolated PBMCs. The V gene's germline CDR1 is MNHEY and CDR2 SVGEGT. This CDR3 spans 13 amino acids. Sequences were obtained from blood. This sequence joins TRBV6-2 or TRBV6-3 and TRBJ2-5; 9 bases are shared with TRBD1. The J call is doubtful: the DNA matches TRBJ2-4 better. The origin of this receptor is a woman older than 75 in good health. The chain's CDR3 is CASSFGQGNIQYF. The CDR3 coding sequence is TGTGCCAGCAGCTTCGGACAGGGGAACATTCAGTACTTC.